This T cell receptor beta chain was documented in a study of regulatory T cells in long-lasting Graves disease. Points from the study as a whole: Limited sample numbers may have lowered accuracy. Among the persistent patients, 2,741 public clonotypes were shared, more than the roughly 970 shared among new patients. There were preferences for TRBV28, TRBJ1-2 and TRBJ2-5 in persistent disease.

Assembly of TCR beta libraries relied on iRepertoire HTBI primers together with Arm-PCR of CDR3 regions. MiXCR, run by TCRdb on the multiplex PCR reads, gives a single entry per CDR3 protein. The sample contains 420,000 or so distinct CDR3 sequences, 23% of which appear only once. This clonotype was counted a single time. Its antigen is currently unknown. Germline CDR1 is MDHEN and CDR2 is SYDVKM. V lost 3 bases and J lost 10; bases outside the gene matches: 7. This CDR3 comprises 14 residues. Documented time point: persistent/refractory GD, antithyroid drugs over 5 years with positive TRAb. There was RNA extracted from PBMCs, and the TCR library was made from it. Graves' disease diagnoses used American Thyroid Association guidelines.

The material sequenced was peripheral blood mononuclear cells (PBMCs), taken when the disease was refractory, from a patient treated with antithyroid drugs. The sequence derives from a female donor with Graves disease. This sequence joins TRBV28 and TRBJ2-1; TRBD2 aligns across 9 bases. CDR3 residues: CASSFGLAGLEQFF. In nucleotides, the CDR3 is TGTGCCAGCAGTTTCGGGCTAGCGGGGTTGGAGCAGTTCTTC.